The 8 T cell receptor beta chains in this list originate from one sample, sequenced in a study of T cells in Graves' hyperthyroidism and ophthalmopathy. RNA transcripts served as the template for amplifying TCR beta CDR3 regions. A first-round RT-PCR of the TCR CDR3 used the HTBI primer set. From the multiplex PCR reads, TCRdb called clonotypes with MiXCR, one entry per CDR3 protein. The data show some 560,000 distinct CDR3 sequences, about 15% seen once. What was sequenced was blood. These receptors were taken from a woman aged 25 to 45 with Graves' hyperthyroidism.

Here the CDR3 DNA reads TGTGCCAGCAGTGGATTGTACAGGGTCCGTGATGAAAAACTGTTTTTT. Amino acids: CASSGLYRVRDEKLFF. The chain carries TRBV6-1 and TRBJ1-4; D is perhaps TRBD1 (6 bases). Trimming stripped 4 bases from V and 6 bases from J, with 18 bases between. Germline V gene lookup returns CDR1 MNHNS and CDR2 SASEGT. This CDR3 is built from 16 residues.

This clonotype came up many times. The chain links TRBV11-1 to TRBJ2-5, with D perhaps TRBD1 (6 bases). From germline, CDR1 is SGHAT and CDR2 FQDESV (reference sequence). The CDR3 is 14 amino acids. V lost 3 bases and J 2 bases, leaving 10 bases between the germline ends. The CDR3 region is CASSLGARQETQYF. In DNA, the CDR3 is TGTGCCAGCAGCTTGGGGGCCAGACAAGAGACCCAGTACTTC. The variable domain in full, completed from reference TRBV11-1 and TRBJ2-5, reads EAEVAQSPRYKITEKSQAVAFWCDPISGHATLYWYRQILGQGPELLVQFQDESVVDDSQLPKDRFSAERLKGVDSTLKIQPAELGDSAMYLCASSLGARQETQYFGPGTRLLVL.

This clonotype was seen repeatedly, ten times or more. The rearrangement joins TRBV19 to TRBJ2-7; D is perhaps TRBD1 (5 bases). The CDR3 is made up of 14 amino acids. Trimming took 3 bases from V and 0 from J, leaving 9 bases between them. Germline V gives CDR1 LNHDA, CDR2 SQIVND (reference sequence). CDR3 nucleotide sequence: TGTGCCAGTAGTATTGGGCAGGGCTCCTACGAGCAGTACTTC. Translating it yields CASSIGQGSYEQYF.

Concerning this clonotype: Given a much more abundant clone one base away, this may be a read error. V and J are TRBV24-1 and TRBJ2-2; TRBD2 matches at 8 bases. The CDR3 has 15 amino acids. With V trimmed by 3 bases and J by 5 bases, 4 bases remained unmatched. CDR1 KGHDR and CDR2 SFDVKD come from the germline V gene. DNA for the CDR3: TGTGCCACCAGTGATAGCGGGAGAGCGACCGGGGAGCTGTTTTTT. Its protein product is CATSDSGRATGELFF.

This clonotype appeared many times. This rearrangement joins TRBV5-1 to TRBJ2-7, with a possible D match to TRBD2 (6 bases). The CDR3 length is 15 residues. V dropped 1 base and J dropped 6 bases, with 17 bases sitting between them. Germline values: CDR1 SGHRS, CDR2 YFSETQ. The CDR3 DNA is TGCGCCAGCAGCTTGCGCGGGAAACTGGGTACCGAGCAGTACTTC. This codes for CASSLRGKLGTEQYF.

This clonotype was counted between two and nine times. This chain joins TRBV24-1 and TRBJ2-1; tentatively, D is TRBD1 (6 bases). Trimming took off 7 bases at V and 1 base at J, with 13 bases between the two ends. The CDR3 covers 15 residues. CDR1 is KGHDR and CDR2 is SFDVKD in the germline V gene. DNA for the CDR3: TGTGCCACCAGCGAAGGGGGTTATTCCTACAATGAGCAGTTCTTC. It is translated as CATSEGGYSYNEQFF.

This sequence joins TRBV10-3 and TRBJ2-3; 9 nucleotides line up with TRBD2. Looked up from germline, CDR1 is ENHRY and CDR2 is SYGVKD. CDR3 size: 15 residues. V shed 10 bases and J 4 bases; nucleotides not matched to a gene: 12. The CDR3 here is CATKMAGGPPDTQYF. The CDR3 DNA reads TGTGCCACCAAAATGGCGGGAGGGCCCCCAGATACGCAGTATTTT.

The genes are TRBV30 and TRBJ2-5; the match to TRBD2 covers 11 bases. Near its end, the DNA agrees better with TRBJ2-1, so the J call may be wrong. There are 13 residues in the CDR3. Germline CDR1 is GTSNPN and CDR2 is SVGIG (reference sequence). CDR3 in amino acids: CAWETSGKETQFF. DNA for the CDR3: TGTGCCTGGGAGACTAGCGGGAAAGAGACCCAGTTCTTC.